These 22 T cell receptor beta chains were sequenced from one sample in a study of shared clonotypes between healthy human individuals. Clones were read by immunoSEQ multiplex PCR, and TCRdb kept only the in-frame ones, dropping some. The data contain some 2,000,000 clones, 90% to 95% of them singletons. Sequencing input: naive CD4+ T cells sorted from blood. The subset: CD45RA+ positively selected. These receptors all stem from a man younger than 35 in good health.

This clone was detected only once. The CDR3 reads CASTLAGLSSYNEQFF. CDR3 in DNA: TGTGCCAGCACTTTAGCGGGGTTAAGCTCCTACAATGAGCAGTTCTTC. The chain is built from TRBV6-8 and TRBJ2-1; 8 bases are a match to TRBD2. The CDR3 runs 16 residues. The J segment lost 0 bases and the V segment lost 7 bases, leaving 8 bases of the junction unmatched. Per germline, CDR1 MNHGY and CDR2 SAAAGT.

The genes are TRBV29-1 and TRBJ1-3, with D unresolved. V shed 2 bases and J shed 4 bases, with 12 bases lying between them. Germline V gene data show CDR1 as SQVTM and CDR2 as ANQGSEA. The CDR3 loop spans 14 amino acids. The CDR3 nucleotides read TGCAGCGTTGAAAACCCGGGCAGGGGAAACACCATATATTTT. This gives the protein CSVENPGRGNTIYF.

With respect to this clone: Additional DNA sequences in this sample encode the identical CDR3. V gene TRBV7-2 combines with J gene TRBJ2-5; the match to TRBD2 covers 9 bases. This CDR3 has 13 amino acids. Germline CDR1 reads SGHTA; CDR2 reads FQGNSA. V shed 9 bases and J 2 bases; nucleotides not matched to a gene: 4. CDR3 region: CASSGGPQETQYF. The CDR3 DNA reads TGTGCCAGTAGCGGGGGACCTCAAGAGACCCAGTACTTC.

V is TRBV30 and J is TRBJ1-1; D not resolved. The CDR3 contains 12 residues. The germline V and J ends were trimmed by 3 bases and 10 bases, with 15 bases remaining between them. CDR1 and CDR2 (germline): GTSNPN, SVGIG (reference sequence). The CDR3 here is CAWRMGRLVAFF. In DNA, the CDR3 is TGTGCCTGGAGGATGGGGAGGCTTGTAGCTTTCTTT. Filled out from reference TRBV30 and TRBJ1-1, the complete variable domain reads SQTIHQWPATLVQPVGSPLSLECTVEGTSNPNLYWYRQAAGRGLQLLFYSVGIGQISSEVPQNLSASRPQDRQFILSSKKLLLSDSGFYLCAWRMGRLVAFFGQGTRLTVV.

The DNA for the CDR3 is TGTGCCAGCAGCCAGAGAGGGAAGAAGCAGTTCTTC. It is translated as CASSQRGKKQFF. V gene TRBV11-2 combines with J gene TRBJ2-1, with D possibly matching TRBD2 (5 bases). CDR1 and CDR2 from the germline V gene are SGHAT and FQNNGV. V lost 5 bases, J lost 11 bases, and 13 bases lay in between. CDR3 length equals 12 residues.

In DNA form, the CDR3 reads TGTGCCAGCAGCTTGGACAGGGAGAGGGTCTACGAGCAGTACTTC. Translation gives CASSLDRERVYEQYF. The gene calls are TRBV7-9 and TRBJ2-7; 8 bases are shared with TRBD1. Unmatched junction bases numbered 7, after V lost 3 bases and J lost 3 bases. In germline, CDR1 is SEHNR, CDR2 FQNEAQ (reference sequence). The CDR3 contains 15 residues.

Comments on this clone: Its ends do not fully match the called genes, so a read error is possible. This chain connects TRBV7-7 to TRBJ2-3, with no clear D. This CDR3 has 13 residues. The germline V gene encodes CDR1 SSHAT and CDR2 FNYEAQ (reference sequence). CDR3 coding DNA: TGTGCTAGCAGCTCCGGCTGGTCAGATACGCAGTATTTT. Amino acids: CASSSGWSDTQYF. Looking up the rest from reference TRBV7-7 and TRBJ2-3 gives the full variable domain: GAGVSQSPRYKVTKRGQDVTLRCDPISSHATLYWYQQALGQGPEFLTYFNYEAQPDKSGLPSDRFSAERPEGSISTLTIQRTEQRDSAMYRCASSSGWSDTQYFGPGTRLTVL.

The CDR3 protein is CASSLLGQENTEAFF. In DNA form, the CDR3 reads TGTGCCAGCAGCTTGTTGGGGCAGGAGAACACTGAAGCTTTCTTT. The genes are TRBV7-2 and TRBJ1-1, with TRBD1 as a possible D gene (5 bases). The CDR3 has 15 amino acids. Trimming took 3 bases from V and 1 from J, leaving 12 bases between them. Per germline, CDR1 SGHTA and CDR2 FQGNSA.

This chain connects TRBV7-8 to TRBJ2-1, with D possibly TRBD2 on 6 matching bases. This CDR3 is 15 amino acids long. V shed 2 bases and J shed 5 bases, with 13 bases lying between them. The V gene's germline CDR1 is SGHVS and CDR2 FQNEAQ. Written as DNA, the CDR3 is TGTGCCAGCAGCTTAAGCCTAGCGATTAACAATGAGCAGTTCTTC. Translation gives CASSLSLAINNEQFF.

The CDR3 protein is CASSVVSGSMYEQFF. DNA of the CDR3: TGTGCCAGCAGCGTAGTTAGCGGGAGCATGTATGAGCAGTTCTTC. The gene calls are TRBV9 and TRBJ2-1, with 9 bases identical to TRBD2. The length of the CDR3 is 15 residues. Germline CDR1 and CDR2: SGDLS and YYNGEE. The V segment lost 0 bases and the J segment 8 bases; nucleotides outside the gene matches: 6.

The V call is TRBV7-9, the J call TRBJ2-6; D gene ambiguous. V lost 5 bases to trimming and J lost 0 bases, with 11 bases between them. The germline gives CDR1 SEHNR, CDR2 FQNEAQ (reference sequence). CDR3 size: 16 residues. The CDR3 here is CASSPPGNSGANVLTF. CDR3 bases: TGTGCCAGCAGCCCCCCAGGCAACTCTGGGGCCAACGTCCTGACTTTC.

This rearrangement joins TRBV7-2 to TRBJ2-7, with 7 bases aligning to TRBD2. CDR3 length: 16 amino acids. V lost 6 bases to trimming and J lost 6 bases; unmatched junction nucleotides: 17. Germline V gene sequence: CDR1 SGHTA, CDR2 FQGNSA. CDR3: CASRFTWDYPVGEQYF. For the CDR3, the DNA is TGTGCCAGCAGATTTACATGGGACTACCCTGTTGGCGAGCAGTACTTC.

CDR3 sequence (DNA): TGTGCCAGCAGCTCTCAATCGAACACTGAAGCTTTCTTT. It translates to CASSSQSNTEAFF. This chain uses TRBV7-2 with TRBJ1-1; D unclear. The germline V gene encodes CDR1 SGHTA and CDR2 FQGNSA. V lost 4 bases to trimming and J lost 1 base, with 7 bases between them. This CDR3 contains 13 residues.

The rearrangement uses TRBV27 and TRBJ2-5, with 7 nucleotides matching TRBD2. The CDR3 runs to 13 residues. CDR1 MNHEY and CDR2 SMNVEV come from the germline V gene (reference sequence). Trimming cost V 3 bases and J 7 bases; bases outside gene matches: 5. This CDR3 reads CASSLAREGTQYF. The CDR3 DNA reads TGTGCCAGCAGTTTGGCTAGGGAGGGGACCCAGTACTTC.

The chain has TRBV6-5 and TRBJ1-1; 9 bases align to TRBD1. Losses at the gene ends were 5 bases for V and 12 bases for J; bases not matched to a gene: 13. The germline V gene has CDR1 MNHEY and CDR2 SVGAGI. The CDR3 is 14 residues long. Here the CDR3 DNA reads TGTGCCAGCAGTCGACCGACTGACAGGGGGAATCCTTTCTTT. This gives the protein CASSRPTDRGNPFF.

The rearrangement links TRBV5-4 to TRBJ1-2, with 8 bases fitting TRBD1. CDR1 SGHNT and CDR2 YYREEE come from the germline V gene (reference sequence). The CDR3 consists of 17 residues. J lost 3 bases, V lost 4 bases, and 14 bases had no gene match. CDR3 protein: CASSPRTGNEVDYGYTF. The CDR3 coding sequence is TGTGCCAGCAGCCCGAGGACAGGGAATGAGGTTGACTATGGCTACACCTTC.

This rearrangement joins TRBV18 to TRBJ2-3, with D perhaps TRBD2 (5 bases). The germline V and J ends were trimmed by 4 bases and 4 bases, with 12 bases remaining between them. The germline gives CDR1 KGHSH, CDR2 LQKENI. The CDR3 length is 14 residues. Here the CDR3 DNA reads TGTGCCAGCTCACAGCGGCAGGTCGCAGATACGCAGTATTTT. It translates to CASSQRQVADTQYF.

This clone is a singleton in its sample. This rearrangement joins TRBV7-9 to TRBJ1-5; D is unclear. Germline V lookup: CDR1 SEHNR, CDR2 FQNEAQ (reference sequence). This CDR3 has 14 amino acids. With 5 bases removed from V and 0 bases from J, the gap between germline ends came to 8 bases. The CDR3 DNA reads as TGTGCCAGCAGCGAGGTATATAGCAATCAGCCCCAGCATTTT. Protein product: CASSEVYSNQPQHF.

The V and J genes are TRBV2 and TRBJ2-2; 11 nucleotides agree with TRBD2. The CDR3 totals 18 residues. From germline, CDR1 is SNHLY and CDR2 FYNNEI. V shed 8 bases and J 4 bases; nucleotides not matched to a gene: 15. As DNA, the CDR3 is TGTGCCAGCGCCAGGACTATAGCGGGAGGGCCGACCACCGGGGAGCTGTTTTTT. The encoded protein is CASARTIAGGPTTGELFF.

The chain combines TRBV5-1 with TRBJ2-3; 7 nucleotides align to TRBD1. Germline V CDR1 and CDR2: SGHRS, YFSETQ. CDR3 length: 15 residues. The V and J ends lost 3 bases and 0 bases, in that order; junction bases with no gene match: 4. For the CDR3, the DNA is TGCGCCAGCAGCTCGGGGACAGTTAGCACAGATACGCAGTATTTT. It translates to CASSSGTVSTDTQYF.

J is TRBJ2-5 and V is TRBV30; 10 nucleotides agree with TRBD2. This CDR3 has 15 residues. Trimming at V came to 0 bases and at J to 1 base, leaving 2 bases not matched to a gene. CDR1 is GTSNPN, CDR2 SVGIG, per germline (reference sequence). CDR3 amino acids: CAWSVTSGAQETQYF. In DNA, the CDR3 is TGTGCCTGGAGTGTCACTAGCGGGGCCCAAGAGACCCAGTACTTC.

About this clone itself: Other DNA sequences from this sample encode an identical CDR3 as well. The chain couples TRBV11-3 to TRBJ2-3; no clear D. The V and J ends lost 0 bases and 2 bases respectively, with 6 bases between them. The CDR3 totals 14 residues. Germline CDR1 and CDR2: SGHNT and YENEEA. The CDR3 sequence is CASSLDRNTDTQYF. The CDR3 DNA follows: TGTGCCAGCAGCTTAGACAGGAACACAGATACGCAGTATTTT.